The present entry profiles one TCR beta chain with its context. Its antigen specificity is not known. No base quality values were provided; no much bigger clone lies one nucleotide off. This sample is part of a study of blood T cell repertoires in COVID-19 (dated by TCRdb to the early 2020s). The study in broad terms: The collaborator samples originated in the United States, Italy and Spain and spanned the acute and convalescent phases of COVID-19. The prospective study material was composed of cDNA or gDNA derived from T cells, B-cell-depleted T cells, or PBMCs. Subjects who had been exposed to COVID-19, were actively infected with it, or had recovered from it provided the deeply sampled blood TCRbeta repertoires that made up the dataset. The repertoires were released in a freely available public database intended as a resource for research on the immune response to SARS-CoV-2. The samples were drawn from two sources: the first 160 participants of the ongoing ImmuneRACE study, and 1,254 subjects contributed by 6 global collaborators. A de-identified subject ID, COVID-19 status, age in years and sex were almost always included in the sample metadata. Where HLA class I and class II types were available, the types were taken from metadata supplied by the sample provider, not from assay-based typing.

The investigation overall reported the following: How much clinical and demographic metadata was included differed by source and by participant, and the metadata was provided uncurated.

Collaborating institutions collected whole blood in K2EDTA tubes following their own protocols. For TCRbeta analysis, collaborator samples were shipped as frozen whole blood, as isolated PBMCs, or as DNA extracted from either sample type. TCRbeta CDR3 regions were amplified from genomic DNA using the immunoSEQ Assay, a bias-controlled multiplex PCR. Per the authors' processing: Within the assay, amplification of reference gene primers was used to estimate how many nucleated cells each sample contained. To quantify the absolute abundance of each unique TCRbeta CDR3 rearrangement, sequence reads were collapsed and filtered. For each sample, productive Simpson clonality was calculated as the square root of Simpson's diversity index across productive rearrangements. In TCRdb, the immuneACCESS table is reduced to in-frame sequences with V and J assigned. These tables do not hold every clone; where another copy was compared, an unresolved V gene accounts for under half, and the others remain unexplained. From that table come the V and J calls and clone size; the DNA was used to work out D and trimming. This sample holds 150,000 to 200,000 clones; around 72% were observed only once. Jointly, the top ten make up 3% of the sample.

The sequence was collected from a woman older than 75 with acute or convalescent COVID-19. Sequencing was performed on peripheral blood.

The CDR3 region: CASSRRGSYEQYF. The nucleotide sequence reads as follows: TGTGCCAGCAGCCGCCGGGGCTCCTACGAGCAGTACTTC. The chain couples TRBV3-1 (or the pseudogene TRBV3-2) to TRBJ2-7; a tentative D match to TRBD2 spans 5 bases. V is reduced by 4 bases and J by 0 bases, leaving a spacing of 7 bases between them. The germline V gene (reference sequence) yields LGHDT for CDR1 and YNNKEL for CDR2. The cysteine opens and the phenylalanine closes a CDR3 of 13 amino acids. Only CDR3 DNA remains: 39 bases, in frame from the first base.